Below are 2 T cell receptor beta chains sequenced from a single sample in a study of STAT3 mutations in large granular lymphocyte leukemia. Study-level results: At least one immunodominant TCR beta clonotype appeared in every T-cell large granular lymphocyte leukemia patient.

Their recognized antigens are unknown. TCRdb keeps only in-frame clones here, not all; method: immunoSEQ multiplex PCR. Of more than 9,500 clones listed, approximately 83% are singletons. Material: peripheral blood mononuclear cells. The receptors here all came from an elderly man with T-cell large granular lymphocyte leukemia. Some clones in this sample may be carry-over from other donors' samples.

The V and J genes are TRBV29-1 and TRBJ2-1, with no clear D. Trimming pared 4 bases from V and 6 bases from J, leaving 13 bases between. From germline, CDR1 is SQVTM and CDR2 ANQGSEA. The CDR3 loop spans 13 amino acids. In DNA, the CDR3 is TGCAGCGTTGCAACTCCCGTTGGCAATGAGCAGTTCTTC. The encoded protein is CSVATPVGNEQFF.

J is TRBJ2-2 and V is TRBV9, with D possibly matching TRBD1 (5 bases). The CDR3 covers 15 residues. Trimming removed 1 base from V and 2 bases from J, with 9 bases in between. Germline CDR1 is SGDLS and CDR2 is YYNGEE. The CDR3: CASSVRQGNTGELFF. The CDR3, as DNA: TGTGCCAGCAGCGTACGCCAGGGTAACACCGGGGAGCTGTTTTTT. Using reference TRBV9 and TRBJ2-2 for the parts outside the CDR3, the full variable domain is DSGVTQTPKHLITATGQRVTLRCSPRSGDLSVYWYQQSLDQGLQFLIQYYNGEERAKGNILERFSAQQFPDLHSELNLSSLELGDSALYFCASSVRQGNTGELFFGEGSRLTVL.